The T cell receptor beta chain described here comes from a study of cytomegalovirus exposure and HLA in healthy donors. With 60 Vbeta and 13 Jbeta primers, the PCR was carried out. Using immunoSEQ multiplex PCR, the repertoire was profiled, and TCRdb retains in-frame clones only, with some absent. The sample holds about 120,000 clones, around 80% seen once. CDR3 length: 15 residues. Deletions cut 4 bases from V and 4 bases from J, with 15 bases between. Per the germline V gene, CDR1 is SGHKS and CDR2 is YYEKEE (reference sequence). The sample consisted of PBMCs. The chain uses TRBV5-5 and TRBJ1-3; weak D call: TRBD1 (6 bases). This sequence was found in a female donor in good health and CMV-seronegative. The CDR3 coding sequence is TGTGCCAGCAGCGGGGGCCCGACGTCCGGAAACACCATATATTTT. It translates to CASSGGPTSGNTIYF.